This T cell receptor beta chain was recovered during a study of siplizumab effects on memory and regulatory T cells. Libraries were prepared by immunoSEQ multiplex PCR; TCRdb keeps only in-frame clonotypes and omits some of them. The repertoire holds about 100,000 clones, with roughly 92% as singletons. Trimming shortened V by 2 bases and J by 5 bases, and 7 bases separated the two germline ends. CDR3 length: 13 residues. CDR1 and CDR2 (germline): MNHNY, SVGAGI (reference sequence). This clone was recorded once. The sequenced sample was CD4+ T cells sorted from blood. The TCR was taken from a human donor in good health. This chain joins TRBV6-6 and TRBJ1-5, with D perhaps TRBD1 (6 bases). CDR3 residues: CASSYEGDQPQHF. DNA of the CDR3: TGTGCCAGCAGTTACGAGGGGGATCAGCCCCAGCATTTT.